These T cell receptor beta chains were read from a single sample in a study of T cell responses to AZD1222 COVID-19 vaccine. Sequencing used immunoSEQ multiplex PCR; TCRdb keeps in-frame clones, though not all of them. This sample has 150,000 or so clones; 90% occur once, and the top ten carry 1.5% to 2%. The sample was peripheral blood, taken on day 0 of AZD1222 vaccination. These receptors originate from an adult in good health. Each CDR3 is given with its conserved first and last residue.

TRBJ1-5	13	TRBV2	CASSLTGDQPQHF
TRBJ2-5	15	TRBV28	CASSSDRGEQETQYF
TRBJ2-1	12	TRBV28	CASSLAGGEQFF
TRBJ2-7	15	TRBV14	CASSALLGRVYEQYF
TRBJ1-2	12	TRBV12-3/TRBV12-4	CASSSGDSGYTF
TRBJ2-1	13	TRBV28	CATFLEGGNEQFF
TRBJ2-2	15	TRBV7-6	CASSSGQGITGELFF
TRBJ1-5	18	TRBV4-1	CASSPRDSPVVFDQPQHF
TRBJ1-4	15	TRBV7-2	CASSLVRHRGEKLFF
TRBJ1-6	15	TRBV28	CASSLGQGLNSPLHF
TRBJ1-1	15	TRBV28	CASSLWAEMNTEAFF
TRBJ1-5	14	TRBV4-3	CASSQDIRGQPQHF
TRBJ1-2	17	TRBV7-6	CASSLAQDRKANYGYTF
TRBJ2-1	15	TRBV29-1	CSVWGARGGENEQFF
TRBJ2-1	18	TRBV9	CAGSVGPSASRPKNEQFF
TRBJ1-5	15	TRBV11-2	CASSRRTERNQPQHF
TRBJ2-7	17	TRBV27	CASSLRPPGQGVSEQYF
TRBJ1-4	12	TRBV28	CASSLNREFLFF
TRBJ1-2	13	TRBV7-2	CASSLQEFYGYTF
TRBJ1-1	13	TRBV18	CASSPTQEIEAFF
TRBJ2-1	12	TRBV29-1	CSPLGGNNEQFF
TRBJ1-6	15	TRBV7-3	CASSATGTGNSPLHF
TRBJ2-7	14	TRBV7-9	CASSAGQGWGEQYF
TRBJ1-5	15	TRBV9	CASSAGTGTNQPQHF
TRBJ1-3	16	TRBV28	CASRPPRTLSGNTIYF
TRBJ2-1	15	TRBV7-2	CASSVAGLSYNEQFF
TRBJ1-5	17	TRBV7-3	CASSLRGGAASNQPQHF
TRBJ2-7	14	TRBV4-3	CASSPGTGDDEQYF
TRBJ1-5	19	TRBV2	CASSFPNRDSRYSNQPQHF
TRBJ1-2	14	TRBV14	CASSPDIPSRGYTF
TRBJ2-1	17	TRBV9	CASSVAPAGVAYNEQFF
TRBJ2-7	14	TRBV19	CASSIGGGLNEQYF
TRBJ1-3	16	TRBV5-5	CASSLAAANSGNTIYF
TRBJ1-5	15	TRBV19	CASSVDRVTNQPQHF
TRBJ2-5	15	TRBV29-1	CSVEAQGPGQETQYF
TRBJ1-5	14	TRBV6-5	CASSRTGSNQPQHF
TRBJ2-5	16	TRBV28	CASNLPGTGSQETQYF
TRBJ2-7	16	TRBV3-1/TRBV3-2	CASSQDNCTGTYEQYF
TRBJ2-2	15	TRBV15	CATSREDRVSGELFF
TRBJ1-3	16	TRBV5-6	CASSPPGESSGNTIYF
TRBJ2-1	18	TRBV5-8	CASSRWPTSGGSYNEQFF
TRBJ2-1	12	TRBV18	CASSPSANEQFF
TRBJ2-3	15	TRBV27	CASSFRRVLTDTQYF
TRBJ2-1	15	TRBV2	CASSEGGAGRAEQFF
TRBJ2-2	15	TRBV2	CASSGVGRNTGELFF